The source of this TCR beta chain is a study of blood T cell repertoires in COVID-19. As for the study in general: T cells, B-cell-depleted T cells, or PBMCs supplied cDNA or gDNA.

Repertoires were generated with immunoSEQ multiplex PCR, while TCRdb's copy carries only in-frame clones and drops some. The data show around 230,000 clones, over 75% seen once. CDR1 and CDR2 (germline): SEHNR, FQNEAQ (reference sequence). The CDR3 runs 15 residues. Trimming at V came to 7 bases and at J to 4 bases, leaving 9 bases not matched to a gene. The rearrangement uses TRBV7-9 and TRBJ2-3, with TRBD2 identical over 9 bases. Sequenced material: peripheral blood. The TCR was taken from a man aged 45-65 years with COVID-19, enrolled during active disease. This CDR3 is CASTRAGGTADTQYF. Written as DNA, the CDR3 is TGTGCCAGCACAAGAGCGGGGGGCACGGCAGATACGCAGTATTTT.